This passage covers 10 T cell receptor beta chains from one sample sequenced in a study of cytomegalovirus exposure and HLA in healthy donors. Measured with immunoSEQ multiplex PCR; TCRdb has only the in-frame clones, and not every one. The data contain some 150,000 clones, about 91% of them singletons. The specimen sequenced was PBMCs. All receptors derive from a man aged 18 to 35 in good health and CMV-seropositive.

The V gene is TRBV30, the J gene TRBJ2-7; the D is unclear. Germline lookup yields CDR1 GTSNPN and CDR2 SVGIG (reference sequence). The CDR3 covers 14 residues. Between the trimmed V and J ends, which lost 0 bases and 2 bases, there was a span of 11 bases. The CDR3 DNA is TGTGCCTGGAGTGTACCAGGTCGGCCCTACGAGCAGTACTTC. Its protein product is CAWSVPGRPYEQYF.

The chain links TRBV5-5 to TRBJ1-2; tentative D call: TRBD1 (6 bases). Looked up from germline, CDR1 is SGHKS and CDR2 is YYEKEE (reference sequence). The ends were cut back, 4 bases at V and 2 bases at J, with 27 bases in the middle. The CDR3 loop spans 19 amino acids. DNA for the CDR3: TGTGCCAGCAGCCCAAGGGGGGGACCCTCCTCGTCCATGAACTATGGCTACACCTTC. Amino acids: CASSPRGGPSSSMNYGYTF.

J is TRBJ2-3 and V is TRBV6-6; 9 positions match TRBD1. The CDR3 length is 15 residues. Germline V lookup: CDR1 MNHNY, CDR2 SVGAGI (reference sequence). V trimming: 8 bases; J trimming: 10 bases; junction bases outside the gene matches: 16. CDR3 DNA sequence: TGTGCCAGCCACCCCGGGACAGGGAAAATTAGTGCGCAGTATTTT. It encodes CASHPGTGKISAQYF.

V usage is TRBV2 and J usage is TRBJ1-3; D call uncertain. Germline V gene sequence: CDR1 SNHLY, CDR2 FYNNEI. Trimming left V 5 bases short and J 2 bases short, with 10 bases between. The CDR3 runs to 14 residues. This chain's CDR3 is CASSSEVTGNTIYF. In DNA form, the CDR3 reads TGTGCCAGCAGTTCGGAGGTTACTGGAAACACCATATATTTT.

The chain couples TRBV7-9 to TRBJ2-7; D not certain. V shed 5 bases and J shed 2 bases, with 13 bases lying between them. Germline CDR1 reads SEHNR; CDR2 reads FQNEAQ (reference sequence). This CDR3 spans 14 amino acids. This CDR3 is CASSDKPSAYEQYF. The CDR3 nucleotides read TGTGCCAGCAGCGACAAACCTTCTGCCTACGAGCAGTACTTC.

This chain links TRBV2 with TRBJ2-7; D is possibly TRBD1 (6 bases). The germline V gene encodes CDR1 SNHLY and CDR2 FYNNEI. The CDR3 has 13 residues. V lost 7 bases to trimming and J lost 0 bases, with 10 bases between them. The CDR3 spells CASKNRDSYEQYF. DNA of the CDR3: TGTGCCAGCAAGAACAGGGACTCCTACGAGCAGTACTTC.

V gene TRBV6-5 combines with J gene TRBJ2-1, with 7 bases lining up with TRBD1. Germline V gives CDR1 MNHEY, CDR2 SVGAGI. CDR3 size: 12 residues. V was clipped by 5 bases and J by 7 bases; unmatched bases: 2. The CDR3 region has the DNA TGTGCCAGCAGTAAGGACAGGAATGAGCAGTTCTTC. As protein: CASSKDRNEQFF.

This clone has just a few counts. The gene calls are TRBV7-9 and TRBJ1-2; 8 bases map to TRBD1. J gave up 3 bases and V 5 bases, and 8 bases lay outside the gene matches. The CDR3 is 15 residues long. The germline CDR1 and CDR2 sequences are SEHNR and FQNEAQ (reference sequence). The CDR3, as DNA: TGTGCCAGCAGCATGGGCAGGGGGCCGGACTATGGCTACACCTTC. Amino acid sequence: CASSMGRGPDYGYTF.

This clone was counted once. The chain employs TRBV5-8 and TRBJ2-7; 7 bases are a match to TRBD1. Trimming took 4 bases from V and 6 from J; bases not matched to a gene: 13. This CDR3 is 15 amino acids long. Germline CDR1 is SGHTS and CDR2 is YDEGEE. CDR3 nucleotide sequence: TGTGCCAGCAGCCTCCAAGGGGGCCCTAGGTCCGAGCAGTACTTC. Amino acid sequence: CASSLQGGPRSEQYF. Together with reference TRBV5-8 and TRBJ2-7, the CDR3 gives the full variable domain: EAGVTQSPTHLIKTRGQQATLRCSPISGHTSVYWYQQALGLGLQFLLWYDEGEERNRGNFPPRFSGRQFPNYSSELNVNALELEDSALYLCASSLQGGPRSEQYFGPGTRLTVT.

V usage is TRBV29-1 and J usage is TRBJ1-1; D is perhaps TRBD1 (5 bases). This CDR3 has 13 amino acids. CDR1 is SQVTM and CDR2 is ANQGSEA in the germline V gene. Trimming stripped 6 bases from V and 3 bases from J, with 14 bases between. The CDR3 is CSVSDQGYTEAFF. The CDR3, as DNA: TGCAGCGTATCCGACCAGGGTTACACTGAAGCTTTCTTT.